This T cell receptor (beta chain) was captured by sequencing in a study of a mutant IDH1 vaccine in newly diagnosed glioma. Germline V gene lookup returns CDR1 SNHLY and CDR2 FYNNEI. V lost 7 bases and J 7 bases, leaving 11 bases between the germline ends. The CDR3 spans 12 residues. The data were produced by immunoSEQ multiplex PCR, yet TCRdb's version contains in-frame clones alone and is incomplete. Here the sample spans about 26,000 clones, roughly 84% being singletons. A word on this clone: Its antigen is still unknown.

Specified time point: week 5, during vaccination. Doses consisted of 300 ug of mutant IDH1 20-mer peptide each, paired with topical imiquimod. This chain joins TRBV2 and TRBJ2-1, with D unclear. The material sequenced was PBMCs, taken from a glioma patient whose treatment included an IDH1 peptide vaccine. This TCR came from a man aged 40-55 years with glioma. Some clones in this sample may be carry-over from other donors' samples. Written as DNA, the CDR3 is TGTGCCAGCAAGAACATGAGGAATGAGCAGTTCTTC. Translated: CASKNMRNEQFF.